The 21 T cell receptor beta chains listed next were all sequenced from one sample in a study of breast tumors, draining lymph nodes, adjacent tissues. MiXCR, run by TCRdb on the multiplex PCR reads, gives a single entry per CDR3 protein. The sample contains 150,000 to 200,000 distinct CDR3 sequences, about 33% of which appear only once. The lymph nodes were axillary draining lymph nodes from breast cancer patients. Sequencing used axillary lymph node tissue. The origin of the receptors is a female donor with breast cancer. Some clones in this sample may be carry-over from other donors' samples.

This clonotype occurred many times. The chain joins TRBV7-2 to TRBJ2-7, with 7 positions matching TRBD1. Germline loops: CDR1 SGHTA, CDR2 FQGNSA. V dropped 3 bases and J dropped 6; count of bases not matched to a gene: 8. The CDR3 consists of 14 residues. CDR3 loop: CASSFQPSGGEQYF. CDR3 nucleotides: TGTGCCAGCAGCTTCCAACCCTCAGGGGGCGAGCAGTACTTC.

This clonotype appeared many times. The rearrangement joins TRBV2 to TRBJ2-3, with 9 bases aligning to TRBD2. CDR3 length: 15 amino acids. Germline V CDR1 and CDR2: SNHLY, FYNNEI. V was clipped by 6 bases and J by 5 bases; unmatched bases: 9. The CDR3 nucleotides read TGTGCCAGCAGAGTTGCGGGGGGGCTTGAAGATACGCAGTATTTT. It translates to CASRVAGGLEDTQYF. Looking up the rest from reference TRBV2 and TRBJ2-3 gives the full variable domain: EPEVTQTPSHQVTQMGQEVILRCVPISNHLYFYWYRQILGQKVEFLVSFYNNEISEKSEIFDDQFSVERPDGSNFTLKIRSTKLEDSAMYFCASRVAGGLEDTQYFGPGTRLTVL.

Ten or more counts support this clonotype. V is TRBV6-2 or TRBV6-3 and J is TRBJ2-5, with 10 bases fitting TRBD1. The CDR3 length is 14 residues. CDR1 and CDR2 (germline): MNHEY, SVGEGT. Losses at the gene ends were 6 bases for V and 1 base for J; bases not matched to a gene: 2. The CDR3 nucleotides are TGTGCCAGCAGGCGGGACAGGGGCCAAGAGACCCAGTACTTC. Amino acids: CASRRDRGQETQYF.

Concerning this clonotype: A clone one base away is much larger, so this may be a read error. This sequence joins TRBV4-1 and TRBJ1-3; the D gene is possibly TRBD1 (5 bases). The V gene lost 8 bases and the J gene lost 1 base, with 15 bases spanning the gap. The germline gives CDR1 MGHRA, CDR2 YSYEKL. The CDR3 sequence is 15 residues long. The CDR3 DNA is TGCGCCAGCGGCCCCGACAGAACATCTGGAAACACCATATATTTT. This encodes CASGPDRTSGNTIYF.

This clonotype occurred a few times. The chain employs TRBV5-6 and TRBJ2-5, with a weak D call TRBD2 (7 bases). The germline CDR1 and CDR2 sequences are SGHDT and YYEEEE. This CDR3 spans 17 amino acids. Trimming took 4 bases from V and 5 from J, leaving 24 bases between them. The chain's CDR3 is CASSHTSAGALGETQYF. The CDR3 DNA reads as TGTGCCAGCAGCCATACTAGCGCGGGGGCATTAGGGGAGACCCAGTACTTC.

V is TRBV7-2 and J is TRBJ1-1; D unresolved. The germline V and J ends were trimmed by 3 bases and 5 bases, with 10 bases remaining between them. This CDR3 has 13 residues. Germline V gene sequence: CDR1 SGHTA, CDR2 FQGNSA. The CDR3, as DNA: TGTGCCAGCAGCTTCCCCACGCTGACTGAAGCTTTCTTT. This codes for CASSFPTLTEAFF.

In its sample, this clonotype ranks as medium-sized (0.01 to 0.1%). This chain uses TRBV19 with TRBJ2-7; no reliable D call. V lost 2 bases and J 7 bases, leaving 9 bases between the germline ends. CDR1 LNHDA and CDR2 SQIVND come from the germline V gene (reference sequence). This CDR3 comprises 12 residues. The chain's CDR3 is CASSIQGNEQYF. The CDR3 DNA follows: TGTGCCAGTAGTATACAAGGGAATGAGCAGTACTTC.

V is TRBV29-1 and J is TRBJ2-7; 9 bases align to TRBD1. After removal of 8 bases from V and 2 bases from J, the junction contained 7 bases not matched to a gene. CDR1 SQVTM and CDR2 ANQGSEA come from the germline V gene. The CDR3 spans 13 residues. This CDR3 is CSSFGQGPYEQYF. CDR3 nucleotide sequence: TGCAGCAGCTTCGGACAGGGGCCCTACGAGCAGTACTTC.

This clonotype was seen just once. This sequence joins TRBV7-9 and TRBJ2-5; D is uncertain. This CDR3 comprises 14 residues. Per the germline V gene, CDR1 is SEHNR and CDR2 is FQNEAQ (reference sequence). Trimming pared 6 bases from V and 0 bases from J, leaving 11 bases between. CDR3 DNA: TGTGCCAGCAGGTGGGAAGACTACCAAGAGACCCAGTACTTC. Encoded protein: CASRWEDYQETQYF.

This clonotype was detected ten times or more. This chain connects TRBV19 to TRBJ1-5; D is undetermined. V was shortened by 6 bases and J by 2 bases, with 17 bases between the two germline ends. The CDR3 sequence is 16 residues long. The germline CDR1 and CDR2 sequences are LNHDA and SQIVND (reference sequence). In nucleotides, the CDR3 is TGTGCCAGTAGCCCTCGATACACCCAGGGCAATCAGCCCCAGCATTTT. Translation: CASSPRYTQGNQPQHF.

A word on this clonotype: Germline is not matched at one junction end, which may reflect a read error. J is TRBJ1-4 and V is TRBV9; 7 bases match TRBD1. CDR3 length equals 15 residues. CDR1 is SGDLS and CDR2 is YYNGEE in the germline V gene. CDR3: CASSVYRGEGEKLVF. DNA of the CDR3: TGCGCCAGCAGCGTCTACAGGGGAGAGGGTGAAAAACTGGTTTTT.

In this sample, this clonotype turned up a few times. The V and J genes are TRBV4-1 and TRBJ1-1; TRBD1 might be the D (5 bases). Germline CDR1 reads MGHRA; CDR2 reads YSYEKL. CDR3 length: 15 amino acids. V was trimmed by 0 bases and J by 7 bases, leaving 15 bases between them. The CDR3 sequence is CASSQDRGTRREAFF. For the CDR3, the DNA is TGCGCCAGCAGCCAAGACAGAGGGACGCGACGTGAAGCTTTCTTT.

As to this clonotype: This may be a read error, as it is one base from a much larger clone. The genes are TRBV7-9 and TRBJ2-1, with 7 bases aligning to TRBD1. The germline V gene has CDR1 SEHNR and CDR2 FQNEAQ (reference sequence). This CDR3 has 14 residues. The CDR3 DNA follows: TGTGCCAGCAGCCCGGGGACAGCAGCCGGCGAGCTGTTCTTC. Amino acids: CASSPGTAAGELFF.

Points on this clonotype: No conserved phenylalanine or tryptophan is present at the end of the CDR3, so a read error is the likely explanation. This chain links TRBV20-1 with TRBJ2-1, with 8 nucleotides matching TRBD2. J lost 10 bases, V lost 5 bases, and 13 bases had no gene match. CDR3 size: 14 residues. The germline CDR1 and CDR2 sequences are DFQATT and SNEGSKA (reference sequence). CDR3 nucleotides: TGCAGTGCTCCCAGCGGGGGACCCGACCTAGAGCAGTTCCTC. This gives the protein CSAPSGGPDLEQFL.

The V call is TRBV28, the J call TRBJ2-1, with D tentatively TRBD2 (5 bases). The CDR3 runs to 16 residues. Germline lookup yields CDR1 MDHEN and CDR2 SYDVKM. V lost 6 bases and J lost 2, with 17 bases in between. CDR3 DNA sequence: TGTGCCAGCAGCTCTGAGGGTTACAGTACCTACAATGAGCAGTTCTTC. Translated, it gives CASSSEGYSTYNEQFF.

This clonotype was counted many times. CDR3 nucleotides: TGTGCCAGCAGCATTGATGGGGGGGACTCCTACGAGCAGTACTTC. This sequence encodes CASSIDGGDSYEQYF. J is TRBJ2-7 and V is TRBV9; 7 nucleotides agree with TRBD2. The CDR3 covers 15 residues. Germline values: CDR1 SGDLS, CDR2 YYNGEE. The J segment lost 0 bases and the V segment lost 4 bases, leaving 7 bases of the junction unmatched.

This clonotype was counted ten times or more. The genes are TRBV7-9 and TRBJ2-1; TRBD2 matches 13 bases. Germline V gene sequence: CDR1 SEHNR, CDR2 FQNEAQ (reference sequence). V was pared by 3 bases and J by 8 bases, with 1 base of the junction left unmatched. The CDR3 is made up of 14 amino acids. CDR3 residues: CASSFGLAGDEQFF. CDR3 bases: TGTGCCAGCAGCTTCGGACTAGCGGGAGATGAGCAGTTCTTC.

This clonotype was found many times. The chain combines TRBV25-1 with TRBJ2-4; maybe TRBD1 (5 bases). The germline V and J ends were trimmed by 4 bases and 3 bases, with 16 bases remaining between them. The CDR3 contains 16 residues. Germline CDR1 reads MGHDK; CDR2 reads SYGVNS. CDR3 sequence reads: CASSGSTEPVKNIQYF. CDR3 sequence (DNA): TGTGCCAGCAGTGGGTCGACAGAGCCAGTCAAAAACATTCAGTACTTC.

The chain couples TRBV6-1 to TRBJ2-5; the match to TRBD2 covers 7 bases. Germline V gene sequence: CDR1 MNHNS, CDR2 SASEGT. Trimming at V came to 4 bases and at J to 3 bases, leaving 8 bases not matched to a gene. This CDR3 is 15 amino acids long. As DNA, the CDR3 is TGTGCCAGCAGTGCCGGGGGGTGCGCCAAAGAGACCCAGTACTTC. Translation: CASSAGGCAKETQYF.

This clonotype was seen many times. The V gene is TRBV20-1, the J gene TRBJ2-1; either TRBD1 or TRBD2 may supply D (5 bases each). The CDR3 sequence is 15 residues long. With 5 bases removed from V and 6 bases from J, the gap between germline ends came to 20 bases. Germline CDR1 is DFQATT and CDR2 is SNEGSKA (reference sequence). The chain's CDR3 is CSAVLRDQTTNEQFF. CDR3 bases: TGCAGTGCTGTTCTCCGGGACCAGACAACCAATGAGCAGTTCTTC.

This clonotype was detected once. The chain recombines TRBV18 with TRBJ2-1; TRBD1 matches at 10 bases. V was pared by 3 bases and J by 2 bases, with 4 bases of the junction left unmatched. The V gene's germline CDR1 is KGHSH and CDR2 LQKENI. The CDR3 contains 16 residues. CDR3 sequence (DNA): TGTGCCAGCTCACCTGGGACAGGGGCTCCCTACAATGAGCAGTTCTTC. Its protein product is CASSPGTGAPYNEQFF.